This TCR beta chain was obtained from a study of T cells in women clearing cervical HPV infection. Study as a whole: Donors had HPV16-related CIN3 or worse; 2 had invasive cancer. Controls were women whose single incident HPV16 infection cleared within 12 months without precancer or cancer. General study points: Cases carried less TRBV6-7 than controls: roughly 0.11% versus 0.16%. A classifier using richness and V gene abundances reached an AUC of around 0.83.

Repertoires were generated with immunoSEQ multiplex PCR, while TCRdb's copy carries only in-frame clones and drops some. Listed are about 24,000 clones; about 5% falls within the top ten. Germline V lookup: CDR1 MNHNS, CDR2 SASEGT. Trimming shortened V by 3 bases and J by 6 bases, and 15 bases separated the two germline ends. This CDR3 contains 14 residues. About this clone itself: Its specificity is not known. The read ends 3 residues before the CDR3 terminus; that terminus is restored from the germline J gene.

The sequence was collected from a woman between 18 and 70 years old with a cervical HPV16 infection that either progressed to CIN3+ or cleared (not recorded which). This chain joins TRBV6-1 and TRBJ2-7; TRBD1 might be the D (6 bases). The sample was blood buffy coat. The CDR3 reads CASSDLQGNPEQYF. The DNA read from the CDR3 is TGTGCCAGCAGTGATTTACAGGGCAACCCCGAG.